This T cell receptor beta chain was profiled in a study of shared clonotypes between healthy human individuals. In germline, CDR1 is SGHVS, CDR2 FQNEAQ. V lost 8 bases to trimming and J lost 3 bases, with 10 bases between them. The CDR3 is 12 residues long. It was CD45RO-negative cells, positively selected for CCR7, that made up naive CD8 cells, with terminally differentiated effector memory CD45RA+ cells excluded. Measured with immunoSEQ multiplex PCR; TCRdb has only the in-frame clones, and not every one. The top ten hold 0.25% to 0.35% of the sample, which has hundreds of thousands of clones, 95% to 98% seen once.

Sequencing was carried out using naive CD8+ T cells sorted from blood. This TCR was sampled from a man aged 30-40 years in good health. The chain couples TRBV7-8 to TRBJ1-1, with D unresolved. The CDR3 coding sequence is TGTGCCAGCGGTATATTGGACACTGAAGCTTTCTTT. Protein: CASGILDTEAFF.